This TCR beta chain was captured by sequencing in a study of T cell responses to AZD1222 COVID-19 vaccine. Broader study findings: Donors were mostly white British, more females; clonal diversity possibly underestimated. Unmutated variant regions are reportedly targeted by nearly half of spike-specific TCRs. Just a handful of AZD1222 recipients were seropositive at baseline.

Here immunoSEQ multiplex PCR was the method, and the copy in TCRdb shows in-frame clones only, minus some. Altogether around 120,000 clones are present, roughly 92% being singletons, with the ten largest covering 0.85% to 1.3%. Germline CDR1 and CDR2: LGHDT and YNNKEL (reference sequence). The CDR3 has 14 amino acids. Trimming shortened V by 4 bases and J by 5 bases, and 11 bases separated the two germline ends. Both about-4-week and about-12-week second-dose recipients were combined. Regarding this clone: The antigen remains undetermined.

Sequencing was performed on peripheral blood, taken 28 days after the second AZD1222 dose. This TCR was sampled from an adult who received the AZD1222 COVID-19 vaccine. The chain recombines TRBV3-1 (or the pseudogene TRBV3-2) with TRBJ1-4; weak D call: TRBD1 (5 bases). CDR3 sequence reads: CASSRREGNEKLFF. Written as DNA, the CDR3 is TGTGCCAGCAGCCGCAGGGAGGGGAATGAAAAACTGTTTTTT.